The 12 T cell receptor beta chains below all came from one sample that was sequenced in a study of brain metastases from non-small cell lung cancer. The assay was immunoSEQ multiplex PCR, and TCRdb's table has in-frame clones only and misses some. Among more than 14,000 clones, about 85% were seen once, and the ten largest hold less than 9%. Material for sequencing was primary lung tumor tissue. These receptor sequences come from a donor aged 40 or older with non-small cell lung cancer.

This chain links TRBV14 with TRBJ1-1; TRBD1 might be the D (5 bases). The length of the CDR3 is 13 residues. V lost 4 bases and J lost 5, with 11 bases in between. In germline, CDR1 is SGHDN, CDR2 FVKESK. CDR3: CASSPTEWTEAFF. As DNA, the CDR3 is TGTGCCAGCAGCCCGACAGAGTGGACTGAAGCTTTCTTT.

The V gene is TRBV6-5, the J gene TRBJ1-1; 7 bases are a match to TRBD1. This CDR3 comprises 14 residues. The V and J ends lost 6 bases and 6 bases, in that order; junction bases with no gene match: 10. Germline CDR1 MNHEY, CDR2 SVGAGI. The CDR3 DNA reads as TGTGCCAGCAGCCCCCGACAGGGTGGCGCTGAAGCTTTCTTT. Its protein product is CASSPRQGGAEAFF.

The chain is built from TRBV19 and TRBJ2-3; D is uncertain. The CDR3 covers 13 residues. V was shortened by 4 bases and J by 1 base, with 6 bases between the two germline ends. Per germline, CDR1 LNHDA and CDR2 SQIVND (reference sequence). This CDR3 reads CASSTTGTDTQYF. The CDR3 nucleotides read TGTGCCAGTAGTACAACCGGCACAGATACGCAGTATTTT. Full variable domain (outside the CDR3, taken from reference TRBV19 and TRBJ2-3): DGGITQSPKYLFRKEGQNVTLSCEQNLNHDAMYWYRQDPGQGLRLIYYSQIVNDFQKGDIAEGYSVSREKKESFPLTVTSAQKNPTAFYLCASSTTGTDTQYFGPGTRLTVL.

This clone has just a few counts. The rearrangement links TRBV19 to TRBJ2-7; 7 nucleotides match TRBD2. There are 12 residues in the CDR3. CDR1 is LNHDA, CDR2 SQIVND, per germline (reference sequence). With 5 bases clipped from V and 10 bases from J, the junction kept 8 bases outside the gene matches. In DNA, the CDR3 is TGTGCCAGTAGTCAGGCGGGAGCGATTCAGTACTTC. This translates into CASSQAGAIQYF.

The V call is TRBV12-5, the J call TRBJ1-2, with TRBD1 identical over 8 bases. Germline V gene sequence: CDR1 LGHNT, CDR2 FRNRAP. The CDR3 sequence is 17 residues long. Trimming cost V 0 bases and J 3 bases; bases outside gene matches: 9. The CDR3 nucleotides are TGTGCTAGTGGTTTGGTACGCGGACAGGGAGGATACTATGGCTACACCTTC. Translated: CASGLVRGQGGYYGYTF.

The rearrangement links TRBV7-3 to TRBJ1-1; tentative D call: TRBD1 (6 bases). Germline CDR1 and CDR2: SGHTA and FQGTGA. Trimming took 6 bases from V and 8 from J, leaving 16 bases between them. The CDR3 sequence is 13 residues long. This CDR3 reads CASSKGVKSEAFF. DNA of the CDR3: TGTGCCAGCAGTAAGGGGGTTAAAAGCGAAGCTTTCTTT.

The CDR3, as DNA: TGTGCCAGCAGCCCAGGGGGGACACAACCTTTCCCCCTCCACTTT. Translated, it gives CASSPGGTQPFPLHF. This chain joins TRBV27 and TRBJ1-6, with 7 bases fitting TRBD1. Germline values: CDR1 MNHEY, CDR2 SMNVEV (reference sequence). The CDR3 consists of 15 residues. The ends lost 6 bases at V and 13 bases at J; junction bases unmatched: 15.

The sample holds a few counts of this clone. The rearrangement links TRBV5-6 to TRBJ1-2; TRBD1 might be the D (5 bases). The CDR3 length is 16 residues. Germline assignment: CDR1 SGHDT and CDR2 YYEEEE. The V end lost 3 bases, the J end lost 0 bases, and 15 bases lay between the germline ends. The CDR3 spells CASSSDRGRANYGYTF. CDR3 bases: TGTGCCAGCAGCTCGGATAGGGGCAGAGCTAACTATGGCTACACCTTC.

This clone turned up a few times. This rearrangement joins TRBV30 to TRBJ1-5, with a weak D call TRBD1 (5 bases). Germline assignment: CDR1 GTSNPN and CDR2 SVGIG (reference sequence). V was cut by 0 bases and J by 7 bases, with 10 bases left in between. The CDR3 loop spans 13 amino acids. This CDR3 reads CAWSVGEKQPQHF. The DNA of the CDR3 is TGTGCCTGGAGTGTAGGGGAAAAACAGCCCCAGCATTTT.

This sequence joins TRBV7-3 and TRBJ2-1; D may be TRBD1 (6 bases). CDR1 is SGHTA, CDR2 FQGTGA, per germline. The CDR3 has 15 residues. V lost 3 bases, J lost 0 bases, and 9 bases lay in between. CDR3 in amino acids: CASSFGQSSYNEQFF. CDR3 in DNA: TGTGCCAGCAGCTTCGGACAGTCCTCCTACAATGAGCAGTTCTTC. The whole variable domain, filled in from reference TRBV7-3 and TRBJ2-1, reads GAGVSQTPSNKVTEKGKYVELRCDPISGHTALYWYRQSLGQGPEFLIYFQGTGAADDSGLPNDRFFAVRPEGSVSTLKIQRTERGDSAVYLCASSFGQSSYNEQFFGPGTRLTVL.

The J gene is TRBJ2-1, the V gene TRBV5-1; 8 nucleotides align to TRBD2. The CDR3 length is 16 residues. Unmatched junction bases numbered 8, after V lost 0 bases and J lost 6 bases. The germline CDR1 and CDR2 sequences are SGHRS and YFSETQ. CDR3 sequence (DNA): TGCGCCAGCAGCTTGGTACATCGGGGGGGCCCCAATGAGCAGTTCTTC. Translating gives CASSLVHRGGPNEQFF.

This chain connects TRBV5-1 to TRBJ1-1; tentative D call: TRBD1 (5 bases). Trimming took 0 bases from V and 8 from J, leaving 14 bases between them. The CDR3 runs to 14 residues. The germline CDR1 and CDR2 sequences are SGHRS and YFSETQ. The CDR3 coding sequence is TGCGCCAGCAGCTTGGGCGACAGCCGCTCGGAAGCTTTCTTT. It yields the protein CASSLGDSRSEAFF.